The text below deals with one TCR beta chain. This entry comes from a study of blood T cell repertoires in COVID-19. TCRdb's copy holds only in-frame clones and misses some; the assay was immunoSEQ multiplex PCR. In the table there are approximately 470,000 clones, 87% of which are singletons. The V gene's germline CDR1 is MNHEY and CDR2 SVGAGI. Trimming stripped 8 bases from V and 4 bases from J, with 20 bases between. There are 15 residues in the CDR3. Participants came from some 23 US areas, aged about 18 to 89 years. The sequencing sample was made of PBMCs or T cells enriched from blood (not recorded which). This TCR derives from a woman aged 18-29 years who had recovered from COVID-19. The chain combines TRBV6-5 with TRBJ1-2, with TRBD1 as a possible D gene (6 bases). The CDR3 nucleotides are TGTGCCAGCGACGACGGACAGCCAATTCTCTATGGCTACACCTTC. Its protein product is CASDDGQPILYGYTF.